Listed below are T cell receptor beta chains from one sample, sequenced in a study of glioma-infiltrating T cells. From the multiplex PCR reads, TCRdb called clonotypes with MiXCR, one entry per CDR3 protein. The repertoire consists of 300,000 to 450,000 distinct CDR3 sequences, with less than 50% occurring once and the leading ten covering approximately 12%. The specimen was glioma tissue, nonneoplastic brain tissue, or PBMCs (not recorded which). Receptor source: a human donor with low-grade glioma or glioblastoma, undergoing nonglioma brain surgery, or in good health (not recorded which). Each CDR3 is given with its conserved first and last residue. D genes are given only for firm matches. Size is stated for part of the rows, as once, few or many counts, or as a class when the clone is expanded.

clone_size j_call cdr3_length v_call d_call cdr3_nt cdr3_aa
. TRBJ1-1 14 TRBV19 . TGTGCCAGTAGTGGGGTAAGGAAGAACACTGAAGCTTTCTTT CASSGVRKNTEAFF
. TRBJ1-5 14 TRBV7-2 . TGTGCCAGCAGCGTCGGACGGAATAATCAGCCCCAGCATTTT CASSVGRNNQPQHF
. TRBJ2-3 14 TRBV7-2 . TGTGCCAGCAGCTTAGGGGGCGTCACAGATACGCAGTATTTT CASSLGGVTDTQYF
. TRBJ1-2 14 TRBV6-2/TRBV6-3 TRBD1 TGTGCCAGCAGTCCCTGGGACAGGGACTATGGCTACACCTTC CASSPWDRDYGYTF
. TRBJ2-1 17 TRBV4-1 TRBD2 TGCGCCAGCAGCCAAACCTTTAGCGGGAGCTCCTACAATGAGCAGTTATTC CASSQTFSGSSYNEQLF
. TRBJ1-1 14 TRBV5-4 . TGTGCCAGCAGCTTGGGGGGGGGCGGCACTGAAGCTTTCTTT CASSLGGGGTEAFF
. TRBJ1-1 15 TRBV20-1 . TGCAGTGCTCCAACGATTAACAGGGTCTACACTGAAGCTTTCTTT CSAPTINRVYTEAFF
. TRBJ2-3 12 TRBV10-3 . TGTGCCATCAAAGATAACACAGATACGCGGTATTTT CAIKDNTDTRYF
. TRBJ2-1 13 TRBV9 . TGTGCCAGCAGCGTAGGACCAGACAATGAGCAGTTCTTC CASSVGPDNEQFF
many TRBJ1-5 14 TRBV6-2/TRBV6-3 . TGTGCCAGCAGTTACCGAGGAACCCATCAGCCCCAGCATTTT CASSYRGTHQPQHF
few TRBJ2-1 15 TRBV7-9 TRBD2 TGTGCCAGCAGCCCCGGGACTAGCGGGAGCAGAGAGCAGTTCTTC CASSPGTSGSREQFF
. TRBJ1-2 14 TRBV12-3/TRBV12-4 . TGTGCCAGCACCATACAGGGATTGGGCTATGGCTACACCTTC CASTIQGLGYGYTF
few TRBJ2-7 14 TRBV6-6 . TGTGCCAGCAGTTACTCACAGGGCTACTACGAGCAGTACTTC CASSYSQGYYEQYF
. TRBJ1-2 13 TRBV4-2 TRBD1 TGTGCCAGCAGCCACCCGACAGGGTATGGCTACACCTTC CASSHPTGYGYTF
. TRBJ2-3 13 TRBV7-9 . TGTGGCGGGGGCCAGGCTAGCACAGATACGCAGTATTTT CGGGQASTDTQYF
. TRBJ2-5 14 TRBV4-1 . TGCGCCAGCAGCCAAGCCGATGCGGGGGAGACCCAGTACTTC CASSQADAGETQYF
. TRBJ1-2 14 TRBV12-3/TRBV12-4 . TGTGCTAGCAGCCCCGCAAGTCCATTCTATGGCTACACCTTC CASSPASPFYGYTF
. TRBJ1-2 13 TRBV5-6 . TGTGCCAGCACCCCCACAGGAGGATATGGCTACACCTTC CASTPTGGYGYTF
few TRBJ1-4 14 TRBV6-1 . TGTGCCAGCAGGGCAGGGTCAACTAATGAAAAACTGTTTTTT CASRAGSTNEKLFF
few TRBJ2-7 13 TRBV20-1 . TGCAGTGCTAGAAAGAATACGGGGGACGAGCAGTACTTC CSARKNTGDEQYF
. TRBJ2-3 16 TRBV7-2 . TGTGCCAGCAGCTTTACCGGGAGTTCACATATAGATACGCAGTATTTT CASSFTGSSHIDTQYF
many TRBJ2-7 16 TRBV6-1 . TGTGCCAGCTACAGCCTTCCCGGGACTGCAGCCTACGAGCAGTACTTC CASYSLPGTAAYEQYF
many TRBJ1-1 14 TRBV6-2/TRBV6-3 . TGTGCCAGCAGTTACTCGAGGGGAGGCACTGAAGCTTTCTTT CASSYSRGGTEAFF
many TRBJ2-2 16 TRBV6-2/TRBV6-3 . TGTGCCAGCAGTTTGGCATCACAGGAGAACACCGGGGAGCTGTTTTTT CASSLASQENTGELFF
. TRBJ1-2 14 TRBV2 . TGTGCCAGCAGTGAGGAGAACAAGGCCTATGGCTACACCTTC CASSEENKAYGYTF
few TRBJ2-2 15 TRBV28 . TGTGCCAGCAGTGATCCAGGGGATGGCACCGGGGAGCTGTTTTTT CASSDPGDGTGELFF
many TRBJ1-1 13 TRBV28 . TGTGCCAGCAGTCCCCCCGGAGAGACTGAAGCTTTCTTT CASSPPGETEAFF
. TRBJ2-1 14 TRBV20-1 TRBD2 TGCAGTGCGATGACTAGCGGGAGTGCCTACGAGCAGTTCTTC CSAMTSGSAYEQFF